Following are 16 T cell receptor beta chains from one sample sequenced in a study of blood T cell repertoires in COVID-19. TCRdb's table, derived via immunoSEQ multiplex PCR, lists solely in-frame clones and lacks some. The table lists 230,000 or so clones, around 83% of them singletons. Sequencing was done on a sample of peripheral blood. These receptors were collected from a man in his forties who had recovered from COVID-19.

The chain combines TRBV14 with TRBJ2-5; TRBD1 matches 11 bases. The CDR3 runs 18 residues. With V trimmed by 3 bases and J by 4 bases, 13 bases remained unmatched. CDR1 is SGHDN, CDR2 FVKESK, per germline. CDR3 DNA sequence: TGTGCCAGCAGCCAGGGACAGGGGGTGCAGCGGAGGGGAGAGACCCAGTACTTC. Amino acid sequence: CASSQGQGVQRRGETQYF.

The chain links TRBV11-2 to TRBJ1-1, with 7 bases aligning to TRBD1. CDR1 is SGHAT, CDR2 FQNNGV, per germline. The CDR3 is 15 residues long. V shed 5 bases and J 0 bases; nucleotides not matched to a gene: 6. The CDR3 DNA follows: TGTGCCAGCAGCCTATCCGGGACAGTGAACACTGAAGCTTTCTTT. This translates into CASSLSGTVNTEAFF.

The chain has TRBV10-3 and TRBJ1-1; D is unresolved. This CDR3 comprises 14 residues. V lost 4 bases and J 3 bases, leaving 12 bases between the germline ends. Germline assignment: CDR1 ENHRY and CDR2 SYGVKD. The CDR3 nucleotides are TGTGCCATCAGTGTAGGTCAGGTCGACACTGAAGCTTTCTTT. It codes for CAISVGQVDTEAFF.

The V and J genes are TRBV11-3 and TRBJ2-2; D gene ambiguous. The V end was cut by 1 base, the J end by 6 bases, with 9 bases between. CDR3 length: 14 amino acids. Germline lookup yields CDR1 SGHNT and CDR2 YENEEA. The CDR3 DNA is TGTGCCAGCAGCTTAGGTAGTAAATCCGGGGAGCTGTTTTTT. Its protein is CASSLGSKSGELFF.

This clone was detected only a few times. The V call is TRBV5-4, the J call TRBJ2-3; no firm D call. CDR3 size: 17 residues. Germline V gene data show CDR1 as SGHNT and CDR2 as YYREEE (reference sequence). V was cut by 0 bases and J by 0 bases, with 14 bases left in between. CDR3 region: CASSLGMRRTSTDTQYF. The CDR3 DNA reads TGTGCCAGCAGCTTGGGGATGCGGCGTACTAGCACAGATACGCAGTATTTT. The variable domain in full, completed from reference TRBV5-4 and TRBJ2-3, reads ETGVTQSPTHLIKTRGQQVTLRCSSQSGHNTVSWYQQALGQGPQFIFQYYREEENGRGNFPPRFSGLQFPNYSSELNVNALELDDSALYLCASSLGMRRTSTDTQYFGPGTRLTVL.

The chain recombines TRBV7-8 with TRBJ2-1; 13 bases agree with TRBD2. The CDR3 extends over 19 amino acids. CDR1 and CDR2 from the germline V gene are SGHVS and FQNEAQ. V shed 5 bases and J 0 bases; nucleotides not matched to a gene: 10. This chain's CDR3 is CASSPLTSGRRSSYNEQFF. CDR3 bases: TGTGCCAGCAGCCCCCTGACTAGCGGGAGGCGAAGCTCCTACAATGAGCAGTTCTTC.

This chain joins TRBV9 and TRBJ2-7; TRBD2 matches 7 bases. Germline V gene lookup returns CDR1 SGDLS and CDR2 YYNGEE. CDR3 length: 16 residues. Losses at the gene ends were 0 bases for V and 1 base for J; bases not matched to a gene: 7. The CDR3 nucleotides read TGTGCCAGCAGCGTAGCCGCGAGCGGGGCGTCCTACGAGCAGTACTTC. It encodes CASSVAASGASYEQYF. The entire variable domain, with the rest obtained from reference TRBV9 and TRBJ2-7, is as follows: DSGVTQTPKHLITATGQRVTLRCSPRSGDLSVYWYQQSLDQGLQFLIQYYNGEERAKGNILERFSAQQFPDLHSELNLSSLELGDSALYFCASSVAASGASYEQYFGPGTRLTVT.

The chain links TRBV11-2 to TRBJ1-1; D perhaps matches TRBD1 (5 bases). V lost 6 bases, J lost 1 base, and 15 bases lay in between. CDR3 length equals 15 residues. Per germline, CDR1 SGHAT and CDR2 FQNNGV. CDR3 coding DNA: TGTGCCAGCAGTCCCAGTGGGGGGTGGAACACTGAAGCTTTCTTT. Its protein product is CASSPSGGWNTEAFF.

The chain recombines TRBV7-2 with TRBJ2-3; 7 bases map to TRBD2. CDR1 and CDR2 from the germline V gene are SGHTA and FQGNSA. V shed 1 base and J 4 bases; nucleotides not matched to a gene: 5. CDR3 length: 15 residues. The CDR3 DNA reads TGTGCCAGCAGCTTAGATGGCGGGAGTGCAGATACGCAGTATTTT. As protein: CASSLDGGSADTQYF.

The chain recombines TRBV4-1 with TRBJ2-3; 7 bases line up with TRBD2. V lost 4 bases and J lost 4; bases outside the gene matches: 8. CDR1 and CDR2 from the germline V gene are MGHRA and YSYEKL. CDR3 length equals 15 residues. The CDR3 reads CASSLKTSPPDTQYF. The CDR3 coding sequence is TGCGCCAGCAGCCTAAAGACTAGCCCCCCAGATACGCAGTATTTT.

CDR3 in DNA: TGCGCCAGCAGCCTGGGACTGAAGCCCCAAGAAGAGCAGTACTTC. Amino acids: CASSLGLKPQEEQYF. This chain links TRBV5-1 with TRBJ2-7, with TRBD2 as a possible D gene (6 bases). V lost 4 bases and J 7 bases, leaving 21 bases between the germline ends. Per germline, CDR1 SGHRS and CDR2 YFSETQ. The CDR3 loop spans 15 amino acids.

V usage is TRBV10-3 and J usage is TRBJ2-2; possibly TRBD2 for D (5 bases). This CDR3 is built from 16 residues. Germline V CDR1 and CDR2: ENHRY, SYGVKD. Trimming took 4 bases from V and 1 from J, leaving 13 bases between them. CDR3 coding DNA: TGTGCCATCAGTGGGTCGCGGGCCTGGAACACCGGGGAGCTGTTTTTT. Its translation is CAISGSRAWNTGELFF.

This chain connects TRBV5-4 to TRBJ1-1; maybe TRBD1 (5 bases). V gave up 4 bases and J gave up 3 bases, with 13 bases separating them. Germline CDR1 and CDR2: SGHNT and YYREEE (reference sequence). CDR3 length: 14 amino acids. This chain's CDR3 is CASSLIRGDTEAFF. The CDR3 nucleotides read TGTGCCAGCAGCCTCATCCGGGGGGACACTGAAGCTTTCTTT.

CDR3: CASSPGQGDYGYTF. In DNA, the CDR3 is TGTGCCAGCAGCCCTGGACAGGGGGACTATGGCTACACCTTC. V and J are TRBV3-1 (or the pseudogene TRBV3-2) and TRBJ1-2; 10 nucleotides match TRBD1. J was trimmed by 3 bases and V by 4 bases; bases with no gene match: 2. The CDR3 is 14 amino acids. Germline CDR1 and CDR2: LGHDT and YNNKEL (reference sequence).

V gene TRBV18 combines with J gene TRBJ2-1; 10 nucleotides match TRBD2. CDR3 length: 16 amino acids. Germline V gene lookup returns CDR1 KGHSH and CDR2 LQKENI. The ends lost 3 bases at V and 6 bases at J; junction bases unmatched: 8. CDR3 coding DNA: TGTGCCAGCTCACCTATACCGGGACTAGCGTTCAATGAGCAGTTCTTC. Its translation is CASSPIPGLAFNEQFF.

The chain combines TRBV11-2 with TRBJ1-3; 8 bases align to TRBD1. Germline V lookup: CDR1 SGHAT, CDR2 FQNNGV. Trimming at V came to 4 bases and at J to 5 bases, leaving 16 bases not matched to a gene. The CDR3 is made up of 18 amino acids. Here the CDR3 DNA reads TGTGCCAGCAGCTCGTACGGGGACAGGCCTATCCGGAGAAACACCATATATTTT. This codes for CASSSYGDRPIRRNTIYF.